This T cell receptor (beta chain) was observed in a study of beta chain features in type 1 diabetes. Findings and limits, study-wide: Among patients with Type 1 diabetes, TCRB CDR3s were moderately but significantly shorter in every one of the four CD4+ subsets.

This clone was detected only a few times. Its cognate antigen is unknown. Trimming cost V 7 bases and J 6 bases; bases outside gene matches: 9. The CDR3 runs 13 residues. Germline-derived CDR1 and CDR2 are GTSNPN and SVGIG (reference sequence). Expressed TCRB transcripts were sequenced, since all the RNA that had been isolated was reverse transcribed. Sequencing was performed with immunoSEQ multiplex PCR; in TCRdb, only in-frame clones are kept and a portion is missing. Of 250,000 to 300,000 clones listed, about 24% were seen once; the top ten hold more than 0.009%. Sequenced material: naive CD4+ T cells from blood. This receptor was obtained from a woman aged 25 to 39 with type 1 diabetes. The V gene is TRBV30, the J gene TRBJ1-1; 9 bases line up with TRBD1. This chain's CDR3 is CASHRGQGAEAFF. The CDR3 DNA sequence: TGTGCCTCCCACAGGGGGCAAGGCGCTGAAGCTTTCTTT.